This TCR beta chain derives from a study of multiple sclerosis patients with progressive multifocal leukoencephalopathy. The study, taken as a whole, reports: In most PML patients, TRB repertoires appeared less diverse by entropy. Whether JC virus or general immunocompromise explains the findings remained unclear.

Time point indicated: time of PML onset. Between 16 and 56 months of natalizumab therapy passed before PML developed in these natalizumab-treated patients. The T3 samples were drawn when PML began. Concerning this clone: Its antigen is undetermined.

Repertoires were generated with immunoSEQ multiplex PCR, while TCRdb's copy carries only in-frame clones and drops some. The data hold tens of thousands of clones, with more than 80% observed a single time. Germline V gene lookup returns CDR1 SGHAT and CDR2 FQNNGV. CDR3 size: 17 residues. Trimming left V 4 bases short and J 5 bases short, with 21 bases between. The chain has TRBV11-2 and TRBJ2-1, with D perhaps matching TRBD2 (6 bases). This sample comprised PBMCs, obtained from a patient treated with natalizumab. The sequence was collected from a woman under 40 with progressive multifocal leukoencephalopathy. This CDR3 is CASSSYPGPSADNEQFF. The CDR3 DNA reads as TGTGCCAGCAGCTCTTATCCCGGTCCTAGCGCGGACAATGAGCAGTTCTTC.